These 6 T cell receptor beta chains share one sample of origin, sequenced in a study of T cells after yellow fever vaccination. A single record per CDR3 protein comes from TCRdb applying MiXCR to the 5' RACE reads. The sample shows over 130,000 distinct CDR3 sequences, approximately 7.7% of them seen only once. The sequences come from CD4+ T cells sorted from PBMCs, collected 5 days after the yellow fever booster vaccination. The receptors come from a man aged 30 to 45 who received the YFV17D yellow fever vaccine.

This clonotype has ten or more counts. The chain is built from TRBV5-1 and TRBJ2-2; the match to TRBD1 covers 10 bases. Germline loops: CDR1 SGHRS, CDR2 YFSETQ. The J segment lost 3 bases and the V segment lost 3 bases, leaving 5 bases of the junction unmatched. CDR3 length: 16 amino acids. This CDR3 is CASSYMTGGDTGELFF. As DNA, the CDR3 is TGCGCCAGCAGCTACATGACAGGGGGCGACACCGGGGAGCTGTTTTTT.

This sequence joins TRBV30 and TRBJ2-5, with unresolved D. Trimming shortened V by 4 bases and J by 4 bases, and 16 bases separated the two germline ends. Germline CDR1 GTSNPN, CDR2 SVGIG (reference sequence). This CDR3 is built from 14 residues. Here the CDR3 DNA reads TGTGCCTGGAAGGTCGGCGGATACAGAGAGACCCAGTACTTC. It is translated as CAWKVGGYRETQYF.

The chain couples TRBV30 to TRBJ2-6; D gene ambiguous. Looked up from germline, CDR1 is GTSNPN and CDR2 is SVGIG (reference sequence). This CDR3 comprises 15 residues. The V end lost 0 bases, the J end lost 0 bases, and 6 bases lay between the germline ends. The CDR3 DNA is TGTGCCTGGAGTGTGGGGAACTCTGGGGCCAACGTCCTGACTTTC. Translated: CAWSVGNSGANVLTF.

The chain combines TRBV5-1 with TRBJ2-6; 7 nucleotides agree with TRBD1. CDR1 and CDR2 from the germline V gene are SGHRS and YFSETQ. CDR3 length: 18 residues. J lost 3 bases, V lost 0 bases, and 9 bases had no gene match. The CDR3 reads CASSLEFETGFGANVLTF. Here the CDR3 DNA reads TGCGCCAGCAGCTTGGAGTTTGAGACAGGGTTTGGGGCCAACGTCCTGACTTTC.

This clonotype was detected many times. The DNA of the CDR3 is TGTGCCAGCAGCCAAACCCCTGGGACCTACGAGCAGTACTTC. Translating gives CASSQTPGTYEQYF. The chain combines TRBV4-2 with TRBJ2-7; D remains unclear. The CDR3 sequence is 14 residues long. V lost 2 bases, J lost 2 bases, and 10 bases lay in between. Germline V lookup: CDR1 LGHNA, CDR2 YNFKEQ.

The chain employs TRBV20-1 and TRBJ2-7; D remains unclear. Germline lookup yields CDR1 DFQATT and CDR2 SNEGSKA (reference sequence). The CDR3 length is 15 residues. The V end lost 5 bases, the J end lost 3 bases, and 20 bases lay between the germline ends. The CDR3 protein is CSAPQSVPPYYEQYF. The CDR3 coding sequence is TGCAGTGCTCCTCAGTCGGTGCCACCATACTACGAGCAGTACTTC.